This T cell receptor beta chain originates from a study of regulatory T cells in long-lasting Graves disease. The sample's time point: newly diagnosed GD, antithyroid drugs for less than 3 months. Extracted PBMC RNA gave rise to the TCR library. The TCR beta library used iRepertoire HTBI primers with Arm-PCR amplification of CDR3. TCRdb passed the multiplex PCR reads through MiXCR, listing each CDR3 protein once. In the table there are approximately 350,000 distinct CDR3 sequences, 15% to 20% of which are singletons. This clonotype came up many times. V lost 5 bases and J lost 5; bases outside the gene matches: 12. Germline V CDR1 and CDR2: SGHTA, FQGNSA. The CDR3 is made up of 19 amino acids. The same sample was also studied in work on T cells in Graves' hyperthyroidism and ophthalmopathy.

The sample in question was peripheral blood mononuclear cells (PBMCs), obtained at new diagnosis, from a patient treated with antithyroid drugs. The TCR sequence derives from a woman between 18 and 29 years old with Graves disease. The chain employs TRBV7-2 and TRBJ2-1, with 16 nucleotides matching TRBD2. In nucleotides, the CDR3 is TGTGCCAGCAGCCCTGGGACTAGCGGGGGGGCCGGCTGGAACAATGAGCAGTTCTTC. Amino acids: CASSPGTSGGAGWNNEQFF.